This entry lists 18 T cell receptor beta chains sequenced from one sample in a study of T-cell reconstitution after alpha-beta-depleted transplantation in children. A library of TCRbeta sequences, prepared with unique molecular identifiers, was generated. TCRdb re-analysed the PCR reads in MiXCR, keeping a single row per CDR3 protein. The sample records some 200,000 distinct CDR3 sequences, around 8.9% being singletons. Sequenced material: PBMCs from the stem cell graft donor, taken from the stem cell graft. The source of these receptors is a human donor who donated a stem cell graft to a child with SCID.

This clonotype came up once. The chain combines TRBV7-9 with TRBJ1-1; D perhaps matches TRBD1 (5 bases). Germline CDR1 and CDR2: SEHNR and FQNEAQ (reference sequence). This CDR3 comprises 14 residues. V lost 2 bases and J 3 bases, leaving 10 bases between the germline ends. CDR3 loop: CASSLLSGDTEAFF. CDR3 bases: TGTGCCAGCAGCTTACTCTCGGGGGACACTGAAGCTTTCTTT.

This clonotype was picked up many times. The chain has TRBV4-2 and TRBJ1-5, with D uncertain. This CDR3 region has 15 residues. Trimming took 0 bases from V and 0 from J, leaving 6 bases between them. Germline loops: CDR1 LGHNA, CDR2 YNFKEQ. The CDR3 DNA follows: TGTGCCAGCAGCCAAGAGCAGGATAGCAATCAGCCCCAGCATTTT. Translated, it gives CASSQEQDSNQPQHF.

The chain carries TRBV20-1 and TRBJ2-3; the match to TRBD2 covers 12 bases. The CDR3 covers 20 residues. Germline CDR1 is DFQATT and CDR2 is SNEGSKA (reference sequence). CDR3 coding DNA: TGCTGGGCCCAGGTTTCGGGGGGGCCGACTAGCGGGGGCCCCACAGATACGCAGTATTTT. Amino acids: CWAQVSGGPTSGGPTDTQYF.

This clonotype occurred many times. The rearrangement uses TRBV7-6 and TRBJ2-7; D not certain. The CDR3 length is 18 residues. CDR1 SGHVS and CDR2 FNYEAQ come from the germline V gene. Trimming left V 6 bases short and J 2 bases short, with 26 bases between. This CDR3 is CASSRNSPIKGSTYEQYF. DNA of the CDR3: TGTGCCAGCAGTAGAAACTCCCCTATCAAGGGTTCCACCTACGAGCAGTACTTC. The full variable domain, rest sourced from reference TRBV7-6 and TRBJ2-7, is GAGVSQSPRYKVTKRGQDVALRCDPISGHVSLYWYRQALGQGPEFLTYFNYEAQQDKSGLPNDRFSAERPEGSISTLTIQRTEQRDSAMYRCASSRNSPIKGSTYEQYFGPGTRLTVT.

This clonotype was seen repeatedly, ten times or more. The chain's CDR3 is CASSLSRTGEDYEQYF. Written as DNA, the CDR3 is TGCGCCAGCAGCTTGAGTAGGACAGGGGAAGACTACGAGCAGTACTTC. The genes are TRBV5-1 and TRBJ2-7; 9 bases fit TRBD1. After removal of 1 base from V and 3 bases from J, the junction contained 8 bases not matched to a gene. This CDR3 is built from 16 residues. CDR1 is SGHRS, CDR2 YFSETQ, per germline.

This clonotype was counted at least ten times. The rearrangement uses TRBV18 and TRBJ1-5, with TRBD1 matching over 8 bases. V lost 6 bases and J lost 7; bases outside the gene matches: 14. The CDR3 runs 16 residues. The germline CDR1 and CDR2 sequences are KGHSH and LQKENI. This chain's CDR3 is CASSPRGQVRGQPQHF. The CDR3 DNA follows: TGTGCCAGCTCGCCAAGGGGACAGGTCCGGGGCCAGCCCCAGCATTTT. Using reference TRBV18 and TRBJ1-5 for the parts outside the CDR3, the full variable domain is NAGVMQNPRHLVRRRGQEARLRCSPMKGHSHVYWYRQLPEEGLKFMVYLQKENIIDESGMPKERFSAEFPKEGPSILRIQQVVRGDSAAYFCASSPRGQVRGQPQHFGDGTRLSIL.

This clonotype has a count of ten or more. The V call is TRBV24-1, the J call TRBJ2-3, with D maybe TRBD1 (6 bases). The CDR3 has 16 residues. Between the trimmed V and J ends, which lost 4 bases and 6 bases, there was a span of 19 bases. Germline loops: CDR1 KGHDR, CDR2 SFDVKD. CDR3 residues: CATSEKGTRPLDTQYF. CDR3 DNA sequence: TGTGCCACCAGTGAGAAAGGGACAAGGCCCCTGGATACGCAGTATTTT.

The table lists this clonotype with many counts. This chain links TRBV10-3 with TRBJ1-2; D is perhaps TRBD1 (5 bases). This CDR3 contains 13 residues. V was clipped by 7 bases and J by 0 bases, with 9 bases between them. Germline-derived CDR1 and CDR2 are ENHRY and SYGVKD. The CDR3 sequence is CAINRRANYGYTF. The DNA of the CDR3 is TGTGCCATCAACAGGCGAGCTAACTATGGCTACACCTTC.

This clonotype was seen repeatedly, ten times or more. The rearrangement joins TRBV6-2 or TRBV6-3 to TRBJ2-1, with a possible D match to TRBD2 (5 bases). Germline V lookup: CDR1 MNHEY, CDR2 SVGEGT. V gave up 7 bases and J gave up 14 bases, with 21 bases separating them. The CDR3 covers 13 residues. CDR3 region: CASTKKGRVGEFF. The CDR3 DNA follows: TGTGCCAGCACTAAAAAAGGGCGGGTAGGTGAGTTCTTC.

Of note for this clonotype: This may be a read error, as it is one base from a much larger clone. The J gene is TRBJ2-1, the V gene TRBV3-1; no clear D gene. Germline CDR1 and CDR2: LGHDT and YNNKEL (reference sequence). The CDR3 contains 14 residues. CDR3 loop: CATSRGLSGDEQFF. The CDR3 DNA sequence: TGTGCCACCAGCCGAGGCCTATCGGGCGATGAGCAGTTCTTC.

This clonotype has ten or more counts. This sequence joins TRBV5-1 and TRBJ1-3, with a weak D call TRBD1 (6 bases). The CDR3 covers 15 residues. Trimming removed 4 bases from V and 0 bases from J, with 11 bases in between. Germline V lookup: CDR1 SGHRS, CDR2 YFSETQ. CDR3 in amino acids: CASSPSGHSGNTIYF. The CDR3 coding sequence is TGCGCCAGCAGCCCATCGGGACACTCTGGAAACACCATATATTTT.

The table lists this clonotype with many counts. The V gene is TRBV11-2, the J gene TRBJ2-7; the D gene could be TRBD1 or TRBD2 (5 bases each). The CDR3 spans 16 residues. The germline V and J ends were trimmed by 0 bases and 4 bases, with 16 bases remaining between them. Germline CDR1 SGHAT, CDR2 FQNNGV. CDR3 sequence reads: CASSLDWGTGGYEQYF. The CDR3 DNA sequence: TGTGCCAGCAGCTTAGATTGGGGCACAGGCGGGTACGAGCAGTACTTC.

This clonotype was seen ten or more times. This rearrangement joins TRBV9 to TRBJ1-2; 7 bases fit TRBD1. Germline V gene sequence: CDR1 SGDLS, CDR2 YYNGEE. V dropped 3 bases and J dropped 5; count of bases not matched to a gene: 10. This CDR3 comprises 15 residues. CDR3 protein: CASSASDRPLYGYTF. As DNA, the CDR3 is TGTGCCAGCAGCGCCTCGGACAGGCCTCTTTATGGCTACACCTTC.

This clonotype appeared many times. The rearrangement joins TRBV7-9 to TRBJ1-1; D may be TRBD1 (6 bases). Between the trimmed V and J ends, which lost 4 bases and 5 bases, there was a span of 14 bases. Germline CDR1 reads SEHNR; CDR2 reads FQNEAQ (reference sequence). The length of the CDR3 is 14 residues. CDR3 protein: CASSSSGAFTEAFF. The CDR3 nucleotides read TGTGCCAGCAGCTCATCAGGGGCCTTTACTGAAGCTTTCTTT.

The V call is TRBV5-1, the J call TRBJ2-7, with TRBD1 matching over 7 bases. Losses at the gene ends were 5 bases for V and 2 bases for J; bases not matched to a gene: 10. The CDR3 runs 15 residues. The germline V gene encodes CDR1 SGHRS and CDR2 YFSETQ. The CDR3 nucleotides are TGCGCCAGCAGTCATACAGGGGATGCCACCTACGAGCAGTACTTC. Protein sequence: CASSHTGDATYEQYF.

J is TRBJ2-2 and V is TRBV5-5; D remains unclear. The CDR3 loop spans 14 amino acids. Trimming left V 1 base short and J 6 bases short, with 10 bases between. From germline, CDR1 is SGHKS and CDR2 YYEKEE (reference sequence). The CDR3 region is CASSLSPSPGELFF. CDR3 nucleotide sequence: TGTGCCAGCAGCTTGTCGCCCTCCCCCGGGGAGCTGTTTTTT.

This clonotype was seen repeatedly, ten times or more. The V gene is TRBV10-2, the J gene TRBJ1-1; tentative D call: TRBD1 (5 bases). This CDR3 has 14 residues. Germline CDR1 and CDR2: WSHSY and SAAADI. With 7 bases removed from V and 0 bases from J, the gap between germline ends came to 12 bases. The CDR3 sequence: CASTKTVMNTEAFF. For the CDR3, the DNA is TGCGCCAGCACTAAGACAGTGATGAACACTGAAGCTTTCTTT.

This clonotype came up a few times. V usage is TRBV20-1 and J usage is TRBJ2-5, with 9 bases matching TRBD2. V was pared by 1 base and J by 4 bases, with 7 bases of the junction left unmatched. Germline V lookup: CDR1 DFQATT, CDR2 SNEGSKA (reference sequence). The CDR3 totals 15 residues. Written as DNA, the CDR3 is TGCAGTGCTAGAGTTAGCGGGGGACCCCGAGAGACCCAGTACTTC. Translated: CSARVSGGPRETQYF.